Following are 31 T cell receptor beta chains from one sample sequenced in a study of T-cell memory formation after mild COVID-19. Each CDR3 protein gets one entry after TCRdb re-called the 5' RACE reads with MiXCR. The sample includes almost 550,000 distinct CDR3 sequences, just over 20% of them seen just once. Sequencing was performed on PBMCs or a T cell subset sorted from them (not recorded which). These receptors came from an adult woman who had mild COVID-19 (a few samples of this study predate the infection). Cell type and time point are not known.

The V call is TRBV19, the J call TRBJ2-3; D may be TRBD1 (5 bases). The CDR3 has 12 residues. The V end lost 5 bases, the J end lost 6 bases, and 9 bases lay between the germline ends. Looked up from germline, CDR1 is LNHDA and CDR2 is SQIVND (reference sequence). DNA of the CDR3: TGTGCCAGTAGTTTCAAGGGGGATACGCAGTATTTT. Protein sequence: CASSFKGDTQYF.

This clonotype was counted a few times. The rearrangement uses TRBV29-1 and TRBJ1-1; 7 bases agree with TRBD1. Germline V gene sequence: CDR1 SQVTM, CDR2 ANQGSEA. This CDR3 is 14 amino acids long. V lost 7 bases to trimming and J lost 0 bases; unmatched junction nucleotides: 8. The CDR3 nucleotides are TGCAGCGCCAAGACAGGGACCATGAACACTGAAGCTTTCTTT. Amino acids: CSAKTGTMNTEAFF.

The chain joins TRBV2 to TRBJ2-7, with TRBD2 matching over 12 bases. CDR3 size: 15 residues. The junction had 9 bases not matched to a gene; V was cut back by 6 bases and J by 6 bases. The germline V gene has CDR1 SNHLY and CDR2 FYNNEI. The CDR3: CASRRLAGDPSEQYF. In nucleotides, the CDR3 is TGTGCCAGCAGGCGACTAGCGGGAGATCCATCCGAGCAGTACTTC.

In its sample, this clonotype was seen a few times. The chain's CDR3 is CASTKRGVGIDTQYF. For the CDR3, the DNA is TGTGCCAGCACGAAGCGGGGGGTAGGGATAGATACGCAGTATTTT. The rearrangement joins TRBV12-3 or TRBV12-4 to TRBJ2-3, with 9 bases fitting TRBD2. There are 15 residues in the CDR3. Trimming removed 7 bases from V and 5 bases from J; junction bases left unmatched: 10.

This clonotype has a handful of counts. The rearrangement joins TRBV11-3 to TRBJ2-3; 7 positions match TRBD2. The CDR3 is 14 residues long. V shed 3 bases, J shed 5 bases, and the junction held 5 bases outside the gene matches. Germline values: CDR1 SGHNT, CDR2 YENEEA. The CDR3 reads CASSFRGEGDTQYF. CDR3 DNA: TGTGCCAGCAGCTTTCGGGGGGAGGGAGATACGCAGTATTTT.

In this sample, this clonotype turned up a few times. One end of the junction does not line up with germline, which may come from a read error. J is TRBJ2-3 and V is TRBV18; D gene ambiguous. The length of the CDR3 is 14 residues. The germline CDR1 and CDR2 sequences are KGHSH and LQKENI. The CDR3 here is CASSTPLHRYTQYF. DNA of the CDR3: TGTGCCAGCTCAACACCCCTCCACAGATACACGCAGTATTTT.

At least ten counts were recorded for this clonotype. The chain recombines TRBV7-9 with TRBJ1-1; D perhaps matches TRBD1 (5 bases). Between the trimmed V and J ends, which lost 5 bases and 7 bases, there was a span of 8 bases. This CDR3 contains 11 residues. Per the germline V gene, CDR1 is SEHNR and CDR2 is FQNEAQ (reference sequence). CDR3 protein: CASSLDSEAFF. CDR3 DNA sequence: TGTGCCAGCAGCCTCGACAGTGAAGCTTTCTTT. Complete variable domain (other parts from reference TRBV7-9 and TRBJ1-1): DTGVSQNPRHKITKRGQNVTFRCDPISEHNRLYWYRQTLGQGPEFLTYFQNEAQLEKSRLLSDRFSAERPKGSFSTLEIQRTEQGDSAMYLCASSLDSEAFFGQGTRLTVV.

The chain combines TRBV6-2 or TRBV6-3 with TRBJ2-2; tentative D call: TRBD2 (5 bases). The germline CDR1 and CDR2 sequences are MNHEY and SVGEGT. Trimming stripped 7 bases from V and 5 bases from J, with 14 bases between. The CDR3 is 14 amino acids. The CDR3 here is CASIYRGATGELFF. The CDR3 region has the DNA TGTGCCAGCATCTATCGGGGTGCGACCGGGGAGCTGTTTTTT.

A few counts support this clonotype. The chain has TRBV5-1 and TRBJ1-3; 11 nucleotides agree with TRBD1. The J segment lost 3 bases and the V segment lost 4 bases, leaving 12 bases of the junction unmatched. Germline CDR1 and CDR2: SGHRS and YFSETQ. This CDR3 spans 18 amino acids. DNA for the CDR3: TGCGCCAGCAGCCCCGGACAGGGGGCGAGTCAGTTTGGAAACACCATATATTTT. Its protein is CASSPGQGASQFGNTIYF.

This clonotype has just a few counts. V is TRBV5-1 and J is TRBJ2-1, with 13 nucleotides matching TRBD2. Germline-derived CDR1 and CDR2 are SGHRS and YFSETQ. The V gene end was trimmed by 4 bases and the J gene end by 1 base; junction bases not matched to a gene: 5. This CDR3 is built from 17 residues. CDR3 sequence reads: CASSLGLAGASYNEQFF. The CDR3 DNA follows: TGCGCCAGCAGCCTCGGACTAGCGGGAGCGTCCTACAATGAGCAGTTCTTC.

Only a few counts were recorded for this clonotype. J is TRBJ2-3 and V is TRBV7-9; D gene ambiguous. The CDR3 runs to 16 residues. Germline V gene data show CDR1 as SEHNR and CDR2 as FQNEAQ (reference sequence). Trimming stripped 1 base from V and 5 bases from J, with 16 bases between. The CDR3 DNA follows: TGTGCCAGCAGCTTAGAACCTGGGATCTGGCAAGATACGCAGTATTTT. This translates into CASSLEPGIWQDTQYF.

The genes are TRBV12-3 or TRBV12-4 and TRBJ1-1; D is possibly TRBD1 (6 bases). There are 12 residues in the CDR3. Trimming took 6 bases from V and 10 from J, leaving 15 bases between them. In nucleotides, the CDR3 is TGTGCCAGCAGCTCCACAGGGTCCGGAGCTTTCTTT. Amino acids: CASSSTGSGAFF.

The chain employs TRBV7-8 and TRBJ1-1; D remains ambiguous. The germline gives CDR1 SGHVS, CDR2 FQNEAQ. The CDR3 is 18 amino acids. Deletions cut 1 base from V and 0 bases from J, with 18 bases between. The CDR3 sequence: CASSLVLRPDYLNTEAFF. The CDR3 DNA reads as TGTGCCAGCAGCTTAGTACTTCGGCCGGATTATTTGAACACTGAAGCTTTCTTT.

There are a few counts of this clonotype. This chain links TRBV7-9 with TRBJ1-1; D remains ambiguous. Germline V gene data show CDR1 as SEHNR and CDR2 as FQNEAQ (reference sequence). V dropped 2 bases and J dropped 3 bases, with 7 bases sitting between them. This CDR3 comprises 13 residues. CDR3 nucleotides: TGTGCCAGCAGCTTATTAGGTGACACTGAAGCTTTCTTT. Translating it yields CASSLLGDTEAFF.

J is TRBJ2-6 and V is TRBV6-5; D could derive from TRBD1 or TRBD2 (7 bases each). Germline V CDR1 and CDR2: MNHEY, SVGAGI. The V gene lost 6 bases and the J gene lost 4 bases, with 13 bases spanning the gap. This CDR3 is built from 15 residues. The CDR3 region has the DNA TGTGCCAGCAGCTCCAGGGGGGGAGGGGCCAACGTCCTGACTTTC. This translates into CASSSRGGGANVLTF.

The chain joins TRBV12-3 or TRBV12-4 to TRBJ2-4; D possibly corresponds to TRBD2 (6 bases). The CDR3 contains 16 residues. V lost 6 bases, J lost 6 bases, and 21 bases lay in between. The CDR3 DNA is TGTGCCAGCAGCATTCGGAGGGGCACCTCCGCAAACATTCAGTACTTC. This translates into CASSIRRGTSANIQYF.

The V call is TRBV5-1, the J call TRBJ2-1; 7 bases are shared with TRBD2. Germline V gene lookup returns CDR1 SGHRS and CDR2 YFSETQ. This CDR3 has 16 residues. The V gene end was trimmed by 1 base and the J gene end by 4 bases; junction bases not matched to a gene: 8. The chain's CDR3 is CASSLWGGRGYNEQFF. The CDR3 coding sequence is TGCGCCAGCAGCTTGTGGGGTGGGAGGGGATACAATGAGCAGTTCTTC.

This clonotype was detected only a few times. The chain uses TRBV7-8 and TRBJ1-1; D is unresolved. Germline-derived CDR1 and CDR2 are SGHVS and FQNEAQ. With 9 bases removed from V and 4 bases from J, the gap between germline ends came to 15 bases. The CDR3 spans 13 residues. As DNA, the CDR3 is TGTGCCAGTCGCCACGGCCTAAGCACTGAAGCTTTCTTT. Its translation: CASRHGLSTEAFF.

The rearrangement joins TRBV5-1 to TRBJ2-3; D remains ambiguous. V shed 0 bases and J shed 2 bases, with 7 bases lying between them. Germline loops: CDR1 SGHRS, CDR2 YFSETQ. The CDR3 is 14 residues long. The CDR3 sequence is CASSLASHTDTQYF. The CDR3 coding sequence is TGCGCCAGCAGCTTGGCTAGTCACACAGATACGCAGTATTTT.

This clonotype was observed many times. Here the CDR3 DNA reads TGCAGTGCTACGATACTGAGCACAGATACGCAGTATTTT. Its translation is CSATILSTDTQYF. J is TRBJ2-3 and V is TRBV20-1; D gene uncertain. The CDR3 length is 13 residues. The V gene's germline CDR1 is DFQATT and CDR2 SNEGSKA (reference sequence). V lost 4 bases, J lost 0 bases, and 8 bases lay in between.

The V and J genes are TRBV6-2 or TRBV6-3 and TRBJ2-2; TRBD2 agrees at 7 bases. With V trimmed by 0 bases and J by 8 bases, 6 bases remained unmatched. Germline V lookup: CDR1 MNHEY, CDR2 SVGEGT. This CDR3 has 15 amino acids. The CDR3 DNA reads TGTGCCAGCAGTTACTCTCCTAGCGGCAGAGGGGAGCTGTTTTTT. Translated: CASSYSPSGRGELFF.

The J gene is TRBJ2-7, the V gene TRBV24-1; 9 positions agree with TRBD1. The ends lost 7 bases at V and 3 bases at J; junction bases unmatched: 21. Germline-derived CDR1 and CDR2 are KGHDR and SFDVKD. CDR3 length: 19 residues. DNA for the CDR3: TGTGCCACCAGCGTACCCCGGGACAGGGTATCGTCCGAAAGCTACGAGCAGTACTTC. Translation gives CATSVPRDRVSSESYEQYF.

The CDR3 sequence: CSETESTDTQYF. CDR3 nucleotides: TGCAGCGAGACAGAAAGCACAGATACGCAGTATTTT. The chain carries TRBV29-1 and TRBJ2-3, with TRBD1 as a possible D gene (5 bases). The CDR3 loop spans 12 amino acids. With 7 bases removed from V and 0 bases from J, the gap between germline ends came to 8 bases. In germline, CDR1 is SQVTM, CDR2 ANQGSEA.

This clonotype turned up a few times. At one end the junction does not follow the germline gene, possibly because of a read error. This sequence joins TRBV11-2 and TRBJ2-1; 10 bases match TRBD2. This CDR3 has 16 residues. Per germline, CDR1 SGHAT and CDR2 FQNNGV. CDR3 in amino acids: CASTLEGTSDYNEQFF. The CDR3 DNA reads TGTGCCAGCACCTTAGAAGGGACTAGCGACTACAATGAGCAGTTCTTC.

The CDR3 region has the DNA TGCAGCGTTGAGTGGGATCCCTACGAGCAGTACTTC. This gives the protein CSVEWDPYEQYF. The V call is TRBV29-1, the J call TRBJ2-5; unclear D gene. The J call is uncertain, as TRBJ2-7 better fits the DNA end. The CDR3 runs 12 residues. Germline V gives CDR1 SQVTM, CDR2 ANQGSEA.

The V and J genes are TRBV7-2 and TRBJ2-2, with TRBD2 matching over 10 bases. CDR1 and CDR2 (germline): SGHTA, FQGNSA. The CDR3 runs to 18 residues. J gave up 7 bases and V 1 base, and 12 bases lay outside the gene matches. This chain's CDR3 is CASSLVRLAGATDGELFF. The CDR3 region has the DNA TGTGCCAGCAGCTTAGTCAGGCTAGCGGGGGCAACCGACGGGGAGCTGTTTTTT.

This clonotype was counted between two and nine times. This rearrangement joins TRBV7-3 to TRBJ2-1; D gene ambiguous. Germline V CDR1 and CDR2: SGHTA, FQGTGA. V was cut by 7 bases and J by 4 bases, with 17 bases left in between. CDR3 length: 15 amino acids. This CDR3 is CASTGGPSNYNEQFF. The DNA of the CDR3 is TGTGCCAGCACTGGCGGCCCGAGCAATTACAATGAGCAGTTCTTC. Variable domain in full (rest from reference TRBV7-3 and TRBJ2-1): GAGVSQTPSNKVTEKGKYVELRCDPISGHTALYWYRQSLGQGPEFLIYFQGTGAADDSGLPNDRFFAVRPEGSVSTLKIQRTERGDSAVYLCASTGGPSNYNEQFFGPGTRLTVL.

The chain has TRBV5-1 and TRBJ2-2; no firm D call. This CDR3 spans 15 amino acids. Per the germline V gene, CDR1 is SGHRS and CDR2 is YFSETQ. The V gene lost 0 bases and the J gene lost 7 bases, with 13 bases spanning the gap. CDR3 protein: CASSLEVSLGGELFF. The CDR3 region has the DNA TGCGCCAGCAGCTTGGAGGTTAGCCTCGGCGGGGAGCTGTTTTTT.

This chain connects TRBV3-1 to TRBJ2-7, with no clear D. Per the germline V gene, CDR1 is LGHDT and CDR2 is YNNKEL (reference sequence). V was clipped by 1 base and J by 3 bases, with 10 bases between them. CDR3 size: 14 residues. In DNA form, the CDR3 reads TGTGCCAGCAGCCAAGGACCAGATTTCTACGAGCAGTACTTC. This sequence encodes CASSQGPDFYEQYF.

This clonotype was seen a handful of times. V is TRBV12-5 and J is TRBJ2-1, with D unresolved. V lost 0 bases and J 0 bases, leaving 12 bases between the germline ends. The CDR3 extends over 17 amino acids. Looked up from germline, CDR1 is LGHNT and CDR2 is FRNRAP. As DNA, the CDR3 is TGTGCTAGTGGTTTGGTACTCGGCGGTAGCTCCTACAATGAGCAGTTCTTC. Residues: CASGLVLGGSSYNEQFF.

A few counts support this clonotype. The chain uses TRBV18 and TRBJ1-1, with D unclear. The CDR3 has 16 amino acids. Trimming pared 3 bases from V and 0 bases from J, leaving 14 bases between. Germline CDR1 reads KGHSH; CDR2 reads LQKENI. This chain's CDR3 is CASSPSPLDLNTEAFF. The CDR3 DNA follows: TGTGCCAGCTCACCTTCCCCACTCGATCTGAACACTGAAGCTTTCTTT.